The 10 T cell receptor beta chains below come from one sample, sequenced in a study of blood T cells in healthy people across ages. With a J-beta primer mix and a sample-barcoded 5' primer, a second PCR ran roughly 6 to 12 cycles. TCRdb reprocessed the 5' RACE reads via MiXCR and lists one record per CDR3 protein. The table records roughly 1.7 million distinct CDR3 sequences, about 32% of them present only once. The specimen sequenced was blood. Every receptor here comes from a woman aged 30 to 39 in good health.

This clonotype was seen a few times. The rearrangement uses TRBV5-1 and TRBJ2-3; 10 positions match TRBD2. V lost 4 bases and J lost 2; bases outside the gene matches: 13. CDR3 length equals 18 residues. Germline CDR1 reads SGHRS; CDR2 reads YFSETQ. The CDR3 coding sequence is TGCGCCAGCAGCCCCCGGTGGGGTAGCGGGAGGCCCACAGATACGCAGTATTTT. This translates into CASSPRWGSGRPTDTQYF. Full variable domain (remainder filled in from reference TRBV5-1 and TRBJ2-3): KAGVTQTPRYLIKTRGQQVTLSCSPISGHRSVSWYQQTPGQGLQFLFEYFSETQRNKGNFPGRFSGRQFSNSRSEMNVSTLELGDSALYLCASSPRWGSGRPTDTQYFGPGTRLTVL.

The chain employs TRBV4-1 and TRBJ2-7; D is possibly TRBD1 or TRBD2 (7 bases each). The length of the CDR3 is 16 residues. CDR1 and CDR2 from the germline V gene are MGHRA and YSYEKL. The V and J ends lost 3 bases and 2 bases respectively, with 17 bases between them. CDR3 in amino acids: CASSHPRAGGAYEQYF. The CDR3 region has the DNA TGCGCCAGCAGCCATCCTAGGGCAGGGGGGGCCTACGAGCAGTACTTC.

Note on this clonotype: Mismatch with germline at one junction end may stem from a read error. J is TRBJ2-7 and V is TRBV6-2 or TRBV6-3; D uncertain. Germline V CDR1 and CDR2: MNHEY, SVGEGT. The length of the CDR3 is 15 residues. The CDR3 protein is CASSYFSPGSCEQYF. The CDR3 DNA sequence: TGTGCCAGCAGTTACTTTAGCCCTGGCTCCTGCGAGCAGTACTTC.

In its sample, this clonotype was seen many times. The DNA of the CDR3 is TGCAGTGTTTCCGGGACAGGGACTTACGAGCAGTACTTC. Amino acids: CSVSGTGTYEQYF. V gene TRBV20-1 combines with J gene TRBJ2-7, with TRBD1 matching 9 bases. The V gene end was trimmed by 7 bases and the J gene end by 4 bases; junction bases not matched to a gene: 8. The V gene's germline CDR1 is DFQATT and CDR2 SNEGSKA (reference sequence). This CDR3 comprises 13 residues.

Comments on this clonotype: A much more abundant neighbour one base away suggests this may be a read error. The J gene is TRBJ2-5, the V gene TRBV29-1, with unresolved D. The CDR3 totals 12 residues. V shed 7 bases and J shed 1 base, with 10 bases lying between them. From germline, CDR1 is SQVTM and CDR2 ANQGSEA. The CDR3 loop reads CSGVTAQETQYF. CDR3 DNA: TGCAGCGGTGTCACAGCCCAAGAGACCCAGTACTTC. Combining the CDR3 with reference TRBV29-1 and TRBJ2-5 gives the whole variable domain SAVISQKPSRDICQRGTSLTIQCQVDSQVTMMFWYRQQPGQSLTLIATANQGSEATYESGFVIDKFPISRPNLTFSTLTVSNMSPEDSSIYLCSGVTAQETQYFGPGTRLLVL.

This clonotype has only one observation. Just one base apart from a much larger clone, this may be a read error. This rearrangement joins TRBV29-1 to TRBJ2-3; D is ambiguous. V lost 4 bases and J lost 5, with 19 bases in between. The CDR3 is 15 residues long. Germline loops: CDR1 SQVTM, CDR2 ANQGSEA. This CDR3 is CSVAGSRVVGDTQYF. The CDR3 DNA follows: TGCAGCGTTGCCGGGTCTAGGGTAGTCGGAGATACGCAGTATTTT.

This clonotype has more than one count but fewer than ten. The V gene is TRBV15, the J gene TRBJ2-1; D is ambiguous. V was shortened by 0 bases and J by 0 bases, with 6 bases between the two germline ends. CDR1 LNHNV and CDR2 YYDKDF come from the germline V gene (reference sequence). The CDR3 extends over 15 amino acids. Here the CDR3 reads CATSRDPSSYNEQFF. DNA for the CDR3: TGTGCCACCAGCAGAGATCCGAGCTCCTACAATGAGCAGTTCTTC.

The V call is TRBV12-3 or TRBV12-4, the J call TRBJ2-2, with D possibly called TRBD1 or TRBD2 (5 bases each). The CDR3 is 14 amino acids. Trimming stripped 5 bases from V and 6 bases from J, with 13 bases between. CDR3 region: CASSLGTNAGELFF. The CDR3 bases are TGTGCCAGCAGTCTAGGGACCAATGCCGGGGAGCTGTTTTTT.

V gene TRBV5-1 combines with J gene TRBJ2-7; 8 nucleotides agree with TRBD1. CDR1 and CDR2 from the germline V gene are SGHRS and YFSETQ. There are 17 residues in the CDR3. Trimming took 1 base from V and 0 from J; bases not matched to a gene: 9. CDR3 sequence reads: CASSLIGQGASSYEQYF. CDR3 DNA: TGCGCCAGCAGCTTGATTGGGCAGGGGGCAAGCTCCTACGAGCAGTACTTC.

This clonotype was detected ten times or more. V usage is TRBV4-1 and J usage is TRBJ2-7, with TRBD2 matching over 9 bases. V was clipped by 0 bases and J by 2 bases; unmatched bases: 5. Germline V gene lookup returns CDR1 MGHRA and CDR2 YSYEKL. The CDR3 is 16 amino acids. CDR3 sequence reads: CASSQDKSGRTYEQYF. In DNA, the CDR3 is TGCGCCAGCAGCCAAGATAAGAGCGGGAGGACCTACGAGCAGTACTTC.